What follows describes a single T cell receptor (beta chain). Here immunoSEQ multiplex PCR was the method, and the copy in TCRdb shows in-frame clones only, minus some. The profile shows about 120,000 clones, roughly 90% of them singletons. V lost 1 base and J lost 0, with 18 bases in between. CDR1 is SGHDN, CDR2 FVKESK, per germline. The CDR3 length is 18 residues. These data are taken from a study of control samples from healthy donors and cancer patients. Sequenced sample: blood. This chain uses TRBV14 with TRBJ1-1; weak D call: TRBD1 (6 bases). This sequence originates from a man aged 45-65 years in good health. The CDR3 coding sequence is TGTGCCAGCAGCCAAGTAGGACCTCAGGGGTTAATGAACACTGAAGCTTTCTTT. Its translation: CASSQVGPQGLMNTEAFF.